This T cell receptor beta chain stems from a study of follicular helper T cells after annual influenza vaccination. As to this clone: Antigen: not known.

Study outcomes and limitations: Most later recoveries of Day 7 ICOS+CD38+ clones were ICOS-CD38- cTfh.

Survey level resolution was used for TCRB sequencing. Libraries were prepared by immunoSEQ multiplex PCR; TCRdb keeps only in-frame clonotypes and omits some of them. This sample yields about 9,900 clones, of which approximately 84% are seen a single time; just under 0.6% belongs to the top ten. The V end lost 6 bases, the J end lost 0 bases, and 12 bases lay between the germline ends. This CDR3 spans 15 amino acids. The germline V gene has CDR1 ENHRY and CDR2 SYGVKD. Time point defined: 2013-2014 season, 7 days after vaccination. Donors with HIV/AIDS, active malignancy, immunomodulators or active illness were excluded.

This receptor was taken from an adult who received the influenza vaccine. The V and J genes are TRBV10-3 and TRBJ1-3; D ambiguous. The specimen comprised CXCR5- memory CD4+ T cells sorted from blood, sampled 7 days after influenza vaccination. The CDR3 DNA is TGTGCCATCAGCGCCTCCGAGAGCTCTGGAAACACCATATATTTT. It is translated as CAISASESSGNTIYF.